This T cell receptor beta chain emerged from a study of cytomegalovirus exposure and HLA in healthy donors. The wider study: Earlier results showed 90 million to 120 million unique TCR beta sequences derived from some 180 million T cells.

Study observations and caveats: Most of the CMV-associated TCR beta chains (in a later analysis) appeared to be HLA-restricted. The authors considered a cluster of highly shared sequence variants likely to be a sequencing artifact. TCR beta chain V- and J-gene trimming was linked, in a later analysis, to a missense variant in DCLRE1C.

PCR was performed using 60 Vbeta and 13 Jbeta primers. Here immunoSEQ multiplex PCR was the method, and the copy in TCRdb shows in-frame clones only, minus some. The data show 95,000 to 150,000 clones, about 80% seen once. A remark on this clone: Its antigen remains unidentified.

The sequencing input was PBMCs. This sequence originates from a woman between 35 and 50 years old in good health and CMV-seropositive.

The CDR3 loop reads CASSEAGVGGVTGELFF. The CDR3 DNA reads TGTGCCAGCAGTGAAGCCGGGGTGGGGGGGGTAACCGGGGAGCTGTTTTTT. This chain uses TRBV2 with TRBJ2-2; 7 bases map to TRBD2. Germline-derived CDR1 and CDR2 are SNHLY and FYNNEI. The CDR3 loop spans 17 amino acids. V shed 0 bases, J shed 5 bases, and the junction held 9 bases outside the gene matches.